These 28 T cell receptor beta chains came from one sample sequenced in a study of control samples from healthy donors and cancer patients. Some clones are missing from TCRdb's copy, which holds only in-frame ones; the method was immunoSEQ multiplex PCR. The table includes some 130,000 clones, over 80% detected once. The material sequenced was blood. The receptors come from a woman between 50 and 59 years old in good health.

This clone was found once. The V call is TRBV12-5, the J call TRBJ2-1; D is possibly TRBD2 (5 bases). V gave up 1 base and J gave up 4 bases, with 17 bases separating them. The germline V gene encodes CDR1 LGHNT and CDR2 FRNRAP. CDR3 length: 17 amino acids. The CDR3: CASGLGTGPGVYNEQFF. The CDR3 bases are TGTGCTAGTGGTTTGGGGACGGGTCCCGGGGTATACAATGAGCAGTTCTTC. Drawing the rest from reference TRBV12-5 and TRBJ2-1, the complete variable domain is DARVTQTPRHKVTEMGQEVTMRCQPILGHNTVFWYRQTMMQGLELLAYFRNRAPLDDSGMPKDRFSAEMPDATLATLKIQPSEPRDSAVYFCASGLGTGPGVYNEQFFGPGTRLTVL.

DNA for the CDR3: TGTGCCAGCACAGTTCCGGTAGCGACCACCTACGAGCAGTACTTC. Translated, it gives CASTVPVATTYEQYF. The chain recombines TRBV28 with TRBJ2-7; D might be TRBD2 (5 bases). Trimming pared 7 bases from V and 2 bases from J, leaving 18 bases between. CDR3 length: 15 amino acids. Germline V gene lookup returns CDR1 MDHEN and CDR2 SYDVKM. Combining the CDR3 with reference TRBV28 and TRBJ2-7 gives the whole variable domain DVKVTQSSRYLVKRTGEKVFLECVQDMDHENMFWYRQDPGLGLRLIYFSYDVKMKEKGDIPEGYSVSREKKERFSLILESASTNQTSMYLCASTVPVATTYEQYFGPGTRLTVT.

The rearrangement joins TRBV6-6 to TRBJ1-5; D is uncertain. Germline V lookup: CDR1 MNHNY, CDR2 SVGAGI (reference sequence). This CDR3 has 14 amino acids. V shed 6 bases and J shed 0 bases, with 9 bases lying between them. The chain's CDR3 is CASSQQLSNQPQHF. The CDR3 coding sequence is TGTGCCAGCAGCCAACAACTTAGCAATCAGCCCCAGCATTTT.

This clone has just one count. This chain uses TRBV27 with TRBJ2-1; 7 bases align to TRBD2. The CDR3 is 15 amino acids. CDR1 is MNHEY, CDR2 SMNVEV, per germline (reference sequence). V was clipped by 6 bases and J by 2 bases; unmatched bases: 7. For the CDR3, the DNA is TGTGCCAGCAGAACCGAGCGGGGCCCCTACAATGAGCAGTTCTTC. It yields the protein CASRTERGPYNEQFF.

A remark on this clone: Within the sample, other DNA sequences also encode this same CDR3. J is TRBJ2-1 and V is TRBV6-1, with D tentatively TRBD2 (6 bases). Germline V gene sequence: CDR1 MNHNS, CDR2 SASEGT. The V end lost 3 bases, the J end lost 4 bases, and 10 bases lay between the germline ends. This CDR3 has 14 amino acids. CDR3 sequence: CASSEGGGYNEQFF. The CDR3 DNA follows: TGTGCCAGCAGTGAGGGAGGAGGATACAATGAGCAGTTCTTC.

The chain recombines TRBV28 with TRBJ1-5; 8 nucleotides match TRBD1. The length of the CDR3 is 15 residues. Trimming cost V 1 base and J 7 bases; bases outside gene matches: 6. Germline loops: CDR1 MDHEN, CDR2 SYDVKM. CDR3 residues: CASSLSQGARQPQHF. In DNA, the CDR3 is TGTGCCAGCAGTTTATCTCAGGGGGCGCGGCAGCCCCAGCATTTT.

The V and J genes are TRBV11-2 and TRBJ2-1, with unresolved D. The CDR3 extends over 14 amino acids. Trimming took off 1 base at V and 3 bases at J, with 7 bases between the two ends. CDR1 and CDR2 from the germline V gene are SGHAT and FQNNGV. CDR3 sequence reads: CASSLGTGYNEQFF. CDR3 nucleotides: TGTGCCAGCAGCTTAGGGACGGGCTACAATGAGCAGTTCTTC.

The chain recombines TRBV14 with TRBJ2-5; D remains unclear. The CDR3 contains 11 residues. Germline V CDR1 and CDR2: SGHDN, FVKESK. V was trimmed by 2 bases and J by 2 bases, leaving 0 bases between them. The CDR3 loop is CASSQQETQYF. CDR3 DNA: TGTGCCAGCAGCCAACAAGAGACCCAGTACTTC.

The chain couples TRBV7-8 to TRBJ1-5; D is uncertain. Germline loops: CDR1 SGHVS, CDR2 FQNEAQ. The CDR3 consists of 17 residues. V was clipped by 5 bases and J by 0 bases, with 17 bases between them. Here the CDR3 reads CASSIQTRFYSNQPQHF. The CDR3 DNA reads as TGTGCCAGCAGCATTCAGACCAGGTTCTATAGCAATCAGCCCCAGCATTTT.

The gene calls are TRBV5-4 and TRBJ1-2; 7 bases are shared with TRBD1. Germline CDR1 SGHNT, CDR2 YYREEE (reference sequence). J gave up 4 bases and V 0 bases, and 6 bases lay outside the gene matches. CDR3 length equals 15 residues. In nucleotides, the CDR3 is TGTGCCAGCAGCTTGGATACAGGGGTCTCCTATGGCTACACCTTC. Protein: CASSLDTGVSYGYTF.

The chain is built from TRBV5-4 and TRBJ2-3, with 9 bases identical to TRBD2. This CDR3 contains 16 residues. The ends lost 4 bases at V and 6 bases at J; junction bases unmatched: 12. Per the germline V gene, CDR1 is SGHNT and CDR2 is YYREEE (reference sequence). CDR3 sequence reads: CASSPAGSGGLDTQYF. The CDR3 DNA sequence: TGTGCCAGCAGCCCGGCGGGTAGCGGGGGTCTTGATACGCAGTATTTT.

V gene TRBV28 combines with J gene TRBJ1-4, with D maybe TRBD1 (5 bases). The CDR3 contains 15 residues. The V end was cut by 6 bases, the J end by 3 bases, with 14 bases between. Germline values: CDR1 MDHEN, CDR2 SYDVKM. The CDR3 loop is CASSNRVGANEKLFF. CDR3 in DNA: TGTGCCAGCAGCAATAGGGTGGGGGCTAATGAAAAACTGTTTTTT.

The genes are TRBV7-9 and TRBJ1-4, with 9 positions matching TRBD1. V was pared by 5 bases and J by 8 bases, with 6 bases of the junction left unmatched. The germline V gene has CDR1 SEHNR and CDR2 FQNEAQ (reference sequence). This CDR3 is built from 14 residues. The chain's CDR3 is CASSPRTGEEKLFF. The CDR3 DNA reads as TGTGCCAGCAGCCCAAGGACAGGGGAGGAAAAACTGTTTTTT.

The V call is TRBV27, the J call TRBJ1-2; a weak D match, TRBD1 (5 bases). The ends were cut back, 5 bases at V and 7 bases at J, with 17 bases in the middle. Germline V gene data show CDR1 as MNHEY and CDR2 as SMNVEV (reference sequence). CDR3 length equals 14 residues. The CDR3 here is CASSPNSGARGYTF. The CDR3 DNA follows: TGTGCCAGCAGTCCTAACAGTGGGGCGCGTGGCTACACCTTC.

This rearrangement joins TRBV5-1 to TRBJ1-6; D unclear. Germline V gene data show CDR1 as SGHRS and CDR2 as YFSETQ. The CDR3 runs 15 residues. V lost 0 bases and J lost 6, with 10 bases in between. The CDR3 DNA follows: TGCGCCAGCAGCTTGGCCCTGGGATCTAATTCACCCCTCCACTTT. It is translated as CASSLALGSNSPLHF.

The chain employs TRBV11-2 and TRBJ2-7; D is possibly TRBD1 (6 bases). V shed 0 bases and J shed 9 bases, with 18 bases lying between them. The CDR3 totals 15 residues. Germline V lookup: CDR1 SGHAT, CDR2 FQNNGV. This CDR3 reads CASSLESRGSLAQYF. The CDR3 nucleotides are TGTGCCAGCAGCTTAGAAAGCAGGGGAAGCTTGGCGCAGTACTTC. Together with reference TRBV11-2 and TRBJ2-7, the CDR3 gives the full variable domain: EAGVAQSPRYKIIEKRQSVAFWCNPISGHATLYWYQQILGQGPKLLIQFQNNGVVDDSQLPKDRFSAERLKGVDSTLKIQPAKLEDSAVYLCASSLESRGSLAQYFGPGTRLTVT.

The chain is built from TRBV6-4 and TRBJ1-6; D is undetermined. Germline CDR1 is MRHNA and CDR2 is SNTAGT. V dropped 5 bases and J dropped 7 bases, with 9 bases sitting between them. The CDR3 sequence is 13 residues long. The chain's CDR3 is CASSSAENSPLHF. The DNA of the CDR3 is TGTGCCAGCAGTTCGGCAGAAAATTCACCCCTCCACTTT.

The chain uses TRBV5-1 and TRBJ2-3, with 11 bases fitting TRBD2. The CDR3 runs 19 residues. The ends lost 0 bases at V and 2 bases at J; junction bases unmatched: 11. The V gene's germline CDR1 is SGHRS and CDR2 YFSETQ. The CDR3 region has the DNA TGCGCCAGCAGCTTGGGACTAGCGGGGCGGCTAAGCAACACAGATACGCAGTATTTT. It yields the protein CASSLGLAGRLSNTDTQYF.

V gene TRBV10-3 combines with J gene TRBJ1-1; D ambiguous. The CDR3 is 12 amino acids. V dropped 4 bases and J dropped 8 bases, with 11 bases sitting between them. Germline-derived CDR1 and CDR2 are ENHRY and SYGVKD. The CDR3 DNA reads as TGTGCCATCAGTGGATCGGCAACAGAAGCTTTCTTT. Translation: CAISGSATEAFF.

The genes are TRBV19 and TRBJ1-2; weak D call: TRBD1 (5 bases). The CDR3 is 13 amino acids. Trimming pared 1 base from V and 4 bases from J, leaving 7 bases between. Germline V CDR1 and CDR2: LNHDA, SQIVND (reference sequence). The CDR3 sequence is CASSIGQGYGYTF. The CDR3, as DNA: TGTGCCAGTAGTATAGGGCAGGGCTATGGCTACACCTTC.

The chain couples TRBV3-1 (or the pseudogene TRBV3-2) to TRBJ2-1; D remains ambiguous. CDR3 size: 14 residues. V was cut by 1 base and J by 4 bases, with 8 bases left in between. Germline V gene sequence: CDR1 LGHDT, CDR2 YNNKEL (reference sequence). The CDR3 nucleotides are TGTGCCAGCAGCCAAGCTGGAGCGTACAATGAGCAGTTCTTC. Translation gives CASSQAGAYNEQFF.

This clone was picked up a small number of times. V is TRBV6-1 and J is TRBJ1-5; 8 bases align to TRBD1. The J segment lost 3 bases and the V segment lost 3 bases, leaving 10 bases of the junction unmatched. CDR1 is MNHNS and CDR2 is SASEGT in the germline V gene. The CDR3 contains 17 residues. CDR3 sequence reads: CASSEFGQGALNQPQHF. The CDR3 DNA sequence: TGTGCCAGCAGTGAGTTTGGTCAGGGGGCCCTCAATCAGCCCCAGCATTTT.

The rearrangement joins TRBV12-3 or TRBV12-4 to TRBJ1-5; the D is unclear. Deletions cut 2 bases from V and 4 bases from J, with 6 bases between. This CDR3 spans 13 amino acids. The DNA of the CDR3 is TGTGCCAGCAGTTTATTAATTAATCAGCCCCAGCATTTT. It specifies CASSLLINQPQHF.

V usage is TRBV2 and J usage is TRBJ2-3; TRBD2 is a possible D gene (5 bases). From germline, CDR1 is SNHLY and CDR2 FYNNEI. Trimming took off 7 bases at V and 0 bases at J, with 11 bases between the two ends. The length of the CDR3 is 14 residues. The CDR3 nucleotides are TGTGCCAGCATGGAGGAAGTTAGCACAGATACGCAGTATTTT. This encodes CASMEEVSTDTQYF.

The chain links TRBV2 to TRBJ1-4; perhaps TRBD1 as D (5 bases). This CDR3 comprises 14 residues. Per germline, CDR1 SNHLY and CDR2 FYNNEI. V was cut by 6 bases and J by 6 bases, with 14 bases left in between. CDR3 loop: CASRTDRGYEKLFF. The CDR3 nucleotides are TGTGCCAGCAGGACCGACAGAGGATATGAAAAACTGTTTTTT. Based on the CDR3 plus reference TRBV2 and TRBJ1-4, the full variable domain is EPEVTQTPSHQVTQMGQEVILRCVPISNHLYFYWYRQILGQKVEFLVSFYNNEISEKSEIFDDQFSVERPDGSNFTLKIRSTKLEDSAMYFCASRTDRGYEKLFFGSGTQLSVL.

V and J are TRBV5-6 and TRBJ1-6; TRBD1 matches at 7 bases. Germline V CDR1 and CDR2: SGHDT, YYEEEE. J lost 7 bases, V lost 0 bases, and 10 bases had no gene match. The CDR3 contains 17 residues. The CDR3: CASSLVDRALPNSPLHF. DNA for the CDR3: TGTGCCAGCAGCTTGGTTGACAGGGCGTTGCCCAATTCACCCCTCCACTTT.

The rearrangement links TRBV5-6 to TRBJ1-2, with D maybe TRBD1 (5 bases). V lost 4 bases and J lost 4, with 11 bases in between. This CDR3 is 13 amino acids long. Germline CDR1 reads SGHDT; CDR2 reads YYEEEE. The CDR3 DNA reads TGTGCCAGCAGCCCACGGGGGGGCTATGGCTACACCTTC. Translation gives CASSPRGGYGYTF.

The chain links TRBV3-1 (or the pseudogene TRBV3-2) to TRBJ1-3, with D perhaps matching TRBD1 (6 bases). Germline loops: CDR1 LGHDT, CDR2 YNNKEL (reference sequence). This CDR3 is built from 17 residues. The V end was cut by 3 bases, the J end by 2 bases, with 17 bases between. The CDR3 DNA sequence: TGTGCCAGCAGCCATAATTTGATTCAGGGGCCTGGAAACACCATATATTTT. Translating it yields CASSHNLIQGPGNTIYF.